This is a list of T cell receptor beta chains from one sample in a study of tumor-infiltrating lymphocytes in glioblastoma multiforme. TCRdb reprocessed the multiplex PCR reads with MiXCR, giving one entry per CDR3 protein. This table has 12,000 to 15,000 distinct CDR3 sequences, around 70% appearing once. Sequenced: brain tumor tissue. The receptors here all came from a male donor with glioblastoma. The conserved cysteine and the conserved F or W are not part of the CDR3 here.

TRBV5-6	TRBJ2-1	AGSLVEDYNEQF
TRBV20-1	TRBJ1-6	STSTGGNSPLH
TRBV11-3	TRBJ2-1	ASSPNNEQF
TRBV11-1	TRBJ2-7	ASSPGLAGVYEQY
TRBV11-2	TRBJ2-5	ASSLMRTKETQY
TRBV30	TRBJ1-2	AWNAGFNYGYT
TRBV20-1	TRBJ2-1	SADRAGYNEQF
TRBV6-5	TRBJ1-3	ASINLGTGGLLGGNTIY
TRBV20-1	TRBJ2-7	SARDRASPYEQY
TRBV10-2	TRBJ2-3	ASSDLGGSTDTQY
TRBV20-1	TRBJ2-4	SATTSGSSIQY
TRBV20-1	TRBJ2-5	SARDRTAGARRETQY
TRBV28	TRBJ2-7	GSSLSAAGQDEQY
TRBV11-2	TRBJ2-1	ASRLDGENEQF
TRBV20-1	TRBJ2-1	SALGLAGVSNEQF
TRBV4-2	TRBJ2-3	ASSQGTSNRDTQY
TRBV11-2	TRBJ2-1	ASRPVAGVEQF
TRBV20-1	TRBJ1-6	GASPGMANSPLH
TRBV20-1	TRBJ2-7	SARGLTEGLYEQY
TRBV10-3	TRBJ2-1	AISFSSGRDNEQF
TRBV4-3	TRBJ2-4	ASSPPGGDIQY
TRBV11-2	TRBJ2-7	AIGSGRRGEQY
TRBV11-2	TRBJ1-4	ASSFTGTDEKLF
TRBV11-2	TRBJ1-2	ASGHPTGIYYGYT
TRBV11-3	TRBJ2-7	ASSLVASTYEQH
TRBV6-5	TRBJ1-2	ASSYSEGSSGYT
TRBV29-1	TRBJ1-2	SVEDLRSKT
TRBV20-1	TRBJ2-4	NARDPDSGIRKAKNIQY
TRBV29-1	TRBJ1-5	SAVQGQGPGGPQH
TRBV4-1	TRBJ1-2	ASSQARTGPLFDYT
TRBV11-3	TRBJ2-3	ASSPLGRTDTQY
TRBV6-5	TRBJ2-2	ASVSTNTGELF
TRBV13	-	TSSLTDTQH
TRBV14	TRBJ2-7	ASSDGSGYEQY
TRBV4-2	TRBJ2-2	ASSPRAGQGGAGELF
TRBV11-2	TRBJ2-1	ASSPLAGEAEQF
TRBV4-2	TRBJ2-7	ASSRAAPSGTIYEQY
TRBV30	TRBJ2-3	AWSVLGPHSDTQY
TRBV6-2/TRBV6-3	TRBJ2-3	ASSYISGTGHTTDTQY
TRBV10-1	TRBJ2-2	AGNEMASGRAGDLF
TRBV11-1	TRBJ2-2	ASGLMATETGELF
TRBV30	TRBJ2-4	AWAREGNVQY
TRBV6-6	TRBJ2-1	ASTPSLAPVGEQF
TRBV6-5	TRBJ1-3	ASSGFLGTGKGSGNTIY
TRBV6-5	TRBJ1-3	ASGTGEGISNTIY
TRBV29-1	TRBJ2-7	SAGQGPLEQY
TRBV20-1	TRBJ2-1	SARDGSGLYEQF
TRBV29-1	TRBJ2-1	SVGGRQGDNEQF
TRBV10-1	TRBJ2-2	ASRGLGQNTGELF
TRBV29-1	TRBJ2-7	SVEEAGEQPSREQY
TRBV6-2/TRBV6-3	TRBJ2-3	ASGYSEFLADTQY
TRBV20-1	TRBJ2-1	SARDVGGLYEQF